The T cell receptor beta chain under discussion was sequenced for a study of T cell responses to AZD1222 COVID-19 vaccine. Study observations and caveats: Just six or seven AZD1222 recipients tested seropositive at baseline. A rise in Spike-specific TCR breadth and depth followed two AZD1222 doses.

The CDR3 length is 17 residues. Germline values: CDR1 PRHDT, CDR2 FYEKMQ (reference sequence). Trimming removed 6 bases at V and 6 bases at J, with 26 bases between. Some clones are missing from TCRdb's copy, which holds only in-frame ones; the method was immunoSEQ multiplex PCR. This table holds some 150,000 clones, under 95% found once. This clone was observed once. Its cognate antigen is unknown. The clonotype originates from an adult in good health. The input for sequencing was peripheral blood, taken on day 0 of AZD1222 vaccination. The chain couples TRBV13 to TRBJ2-5, with D unresolved. The CDR3 protein is CASRFQNGPTLGKTQYF. CDR3 DNA sequence: TGTGCCAGCAGATTCCAAAATGGGCCTACCCTGGGGAAGACCCAGTACTTC. The full variable domain, its missing parts supplied by reference TRBV13 and TRBJ2-5, is AAGVIQSPRHLIKEKRETATLKCYPIPRHDTVYWYQQGPGQDPQFLISFYEKMQSDKGSIPDRFSAQQFSDYHSELNMSSLELGDSALYFCASRFQNGPTLGKTQYFGPGTRLLVL.